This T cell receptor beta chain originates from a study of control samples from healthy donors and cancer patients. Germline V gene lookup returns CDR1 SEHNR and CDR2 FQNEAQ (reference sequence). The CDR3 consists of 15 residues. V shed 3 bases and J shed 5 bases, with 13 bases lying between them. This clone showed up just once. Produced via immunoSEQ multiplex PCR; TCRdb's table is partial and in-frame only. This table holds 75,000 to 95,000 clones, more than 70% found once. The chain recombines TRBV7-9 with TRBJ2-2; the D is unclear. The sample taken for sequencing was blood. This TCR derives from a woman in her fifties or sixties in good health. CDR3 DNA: TGTGCCAGCAGCTTGACGTCCACTCGGACCGGGGAGCTGTTTTTT. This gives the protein CASSLTSTRTGELFF.